This TCR beta chain was recorded in a study of T cell repertoires in cytomegalovirus infection. The wider study: HLA-C-restricted CMV epitopes, recently identified, and well-studied HLA-B-restricted ones were used by the study. It can be stated that public TCR beta signatures indicated CMV infection as well as a matching HLA type.

Via MiXCR, TCRdb re-called the reads, giving one row per CDR3 protein. The sample has about 900,000 distinct CDR3 sequences; about 33% are singletons. This CDR3 comprises 14 residues. Germline V gene lookup returns CDR1 SEHNR and CDR2 FQNEAQ (reference sequence). Trimming took off 1 base at V and 8 bases at J, with 14 bases between the two ends. The table lists this clonotype with a few counts. Its cognate antigen is unknown. Study outcomes and limitations: Dominating the ex vivo response were HLA-C-restricted CMV-specific TCR beta clonotypes. Summed public TCR beta family frequency identified CMV carriers bearing the relevant HLA.

The receptor comes from a human donor in good health (CMV status not recorded). Some clones in this sample may be carry-over from other donors' samples. The sequencing here drew on cultured CD8+ T cells from PBMCs, taken from culture after CMV antigen stimulation. The chain is built from TRBV7-9 and TRBJ1-2; D perhaps matches TRBD1 (5 bases). This chain's CDR3 is CASSLGDASRGYTF. The CDR3 nucleotides are TGTGCCAGCAGCTTAGGGGACGCCAGTCGAGGCTACACCTTC.